This T cell receptor beta chain stems from a study of blood T cell repertoires in COVID-19. Here immunoSEQ multiplex PCR was the method, and the copy in TCRdb shows in-frame clones only, minus some. The sample lists about 160,000 clones; more than 75% were seen once. The TCR originated in a woman in her seventies with COVID-19, enrolled during active disease. Material: peripheral blood.

The CDR3 nucleotides read TGTGCCAGCAGTGAAACCTCTCACAGGGCGGGTAATTCACCCCTCCACTTT. As protein: CASSETSHRAGNSPLHF. This chain links TRBV2 with TRBJ1-6, with a tentative D call TRBD1 (6 bases). Germline values: CDR1 SNHLY, CDR2 FYNNEI. The CDR3 covers 17 residues. The ends were cut back, 2 bases at V and 6 bases at J, with 17 bases in the middle.